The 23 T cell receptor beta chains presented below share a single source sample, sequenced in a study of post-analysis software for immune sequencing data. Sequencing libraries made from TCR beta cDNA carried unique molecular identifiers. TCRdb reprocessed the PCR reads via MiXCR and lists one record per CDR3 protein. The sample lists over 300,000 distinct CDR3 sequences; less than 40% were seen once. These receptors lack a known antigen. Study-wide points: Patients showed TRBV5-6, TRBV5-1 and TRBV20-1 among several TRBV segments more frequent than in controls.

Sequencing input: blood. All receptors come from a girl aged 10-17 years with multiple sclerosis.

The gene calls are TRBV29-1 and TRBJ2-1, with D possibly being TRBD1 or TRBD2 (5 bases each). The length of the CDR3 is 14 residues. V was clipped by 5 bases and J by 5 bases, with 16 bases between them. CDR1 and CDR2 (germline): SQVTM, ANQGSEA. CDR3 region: CSVLGALGDNEQFF. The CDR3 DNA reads TGCAGCGTTCTAGGGGCCCTCGGGGACAATGAGCAGTTCTTC.

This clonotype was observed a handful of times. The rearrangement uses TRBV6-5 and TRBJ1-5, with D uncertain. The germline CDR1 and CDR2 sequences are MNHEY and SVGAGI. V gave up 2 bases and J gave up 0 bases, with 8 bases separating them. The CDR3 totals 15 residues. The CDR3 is CASSYGSDSNQPQHF. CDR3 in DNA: TGTGCCAGCAGTTACGGGTCCGATAGCAATCAGCCCCAGCATTTT.

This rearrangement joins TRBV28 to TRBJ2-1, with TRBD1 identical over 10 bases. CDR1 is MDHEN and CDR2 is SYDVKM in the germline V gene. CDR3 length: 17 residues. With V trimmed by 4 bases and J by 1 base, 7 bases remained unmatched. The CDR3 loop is CASSWAGQGRSYNEQFF. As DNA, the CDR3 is TGTGCCAGCAGTTGGGCGGGACAGGGGAGGTCCTACAATGAGCAGTTCTTC.

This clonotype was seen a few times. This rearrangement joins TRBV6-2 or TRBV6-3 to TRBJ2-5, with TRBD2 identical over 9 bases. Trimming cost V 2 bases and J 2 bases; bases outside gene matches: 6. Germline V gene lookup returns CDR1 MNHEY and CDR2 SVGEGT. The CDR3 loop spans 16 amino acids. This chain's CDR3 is CASSYGVAGVQETQYF. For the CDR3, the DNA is TGTGCCAGCAGTTACGGAGTAGCGGGGGTGCAAGAGACCCAGTACTTC.

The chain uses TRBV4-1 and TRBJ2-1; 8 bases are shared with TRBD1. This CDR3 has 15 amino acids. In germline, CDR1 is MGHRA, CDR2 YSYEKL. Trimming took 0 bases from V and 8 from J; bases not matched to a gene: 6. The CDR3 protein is CASSQETGVWDEQFF. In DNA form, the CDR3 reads TGCGCCAGCAGCCAAGAGACAGGGGTTTGGGATGAGCAGTTCTTC.

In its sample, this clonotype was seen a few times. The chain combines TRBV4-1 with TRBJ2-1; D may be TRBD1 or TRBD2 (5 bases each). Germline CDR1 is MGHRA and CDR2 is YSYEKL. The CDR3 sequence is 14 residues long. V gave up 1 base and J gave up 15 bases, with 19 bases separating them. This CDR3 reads CASSQVGTAVVRFF. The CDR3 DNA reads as TGCGCCAGCAGCCAAGTGGGGACCGCCGTAGTTAGGTTCTTC.

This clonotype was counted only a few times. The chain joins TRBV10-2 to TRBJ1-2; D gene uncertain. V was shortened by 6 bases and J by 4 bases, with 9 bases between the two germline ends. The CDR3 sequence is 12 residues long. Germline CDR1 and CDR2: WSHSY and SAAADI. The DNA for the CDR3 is TGCGCCAGCAGAGGGTCTCGCTATGGCTACACCTTC. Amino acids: CASRGSRYGYTF.

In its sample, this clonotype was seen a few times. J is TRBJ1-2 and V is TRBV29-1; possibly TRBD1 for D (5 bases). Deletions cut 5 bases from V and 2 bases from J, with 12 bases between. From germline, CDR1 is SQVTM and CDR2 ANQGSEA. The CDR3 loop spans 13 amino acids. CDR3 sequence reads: CSVRAEGNYGYTF. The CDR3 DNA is TGCAGCGTTCGAGCCGAGGGGAACTATGGCTACACCTTC.

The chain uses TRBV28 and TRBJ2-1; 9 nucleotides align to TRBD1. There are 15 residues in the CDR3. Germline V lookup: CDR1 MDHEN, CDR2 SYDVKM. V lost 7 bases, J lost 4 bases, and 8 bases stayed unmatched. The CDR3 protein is CASTPTGTGYNEQFF. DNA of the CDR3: TGTGCCAGCACCCCAACCGGGACAGGGTACAATGAGCAGTTCTTC. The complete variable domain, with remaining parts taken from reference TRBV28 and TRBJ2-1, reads DVKVTQSSRYLVKRTGEKVFLECVQDMDHENMFWYRQDPGLGLRLIYFSYDVKMKEKGDIPEGYSVSREKKERFSLILESASTNQTSMYLCASTPTGTGYNEQFFGPGTRLTVL.

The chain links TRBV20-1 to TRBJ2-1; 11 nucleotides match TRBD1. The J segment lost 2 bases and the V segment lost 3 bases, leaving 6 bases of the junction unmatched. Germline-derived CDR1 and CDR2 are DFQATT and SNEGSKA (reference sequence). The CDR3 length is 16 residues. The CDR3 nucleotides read TGCAGTGCTAGGGGGACAGGGGGTACCCCCTACAATGAGCAGTTCTTC. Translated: CSARGTGGTPYNEQFF.

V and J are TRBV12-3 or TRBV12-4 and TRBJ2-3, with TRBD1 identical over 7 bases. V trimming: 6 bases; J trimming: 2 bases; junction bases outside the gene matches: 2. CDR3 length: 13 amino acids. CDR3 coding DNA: TGTGCCAGCAGACAGGGGTCCACAGATACGCAGTATTTT. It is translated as CASRQGSTDTQYF.

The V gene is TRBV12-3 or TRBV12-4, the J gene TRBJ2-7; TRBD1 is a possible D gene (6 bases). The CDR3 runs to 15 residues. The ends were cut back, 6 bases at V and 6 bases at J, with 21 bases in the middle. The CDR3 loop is CASSPLRQGRTEQYF. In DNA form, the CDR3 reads TGTGCCAGCAGCCCCCTGAGGCAGGGGAGAACCGAGCAGTACTTC.

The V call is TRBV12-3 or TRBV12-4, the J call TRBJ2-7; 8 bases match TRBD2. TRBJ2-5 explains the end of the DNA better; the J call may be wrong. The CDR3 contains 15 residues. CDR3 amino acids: CASSLSGGGSETQYF. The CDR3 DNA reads TGTGCCAGCAGTTTATCGGGGGGGGGCTCGGAGACCCAGTACTTC.

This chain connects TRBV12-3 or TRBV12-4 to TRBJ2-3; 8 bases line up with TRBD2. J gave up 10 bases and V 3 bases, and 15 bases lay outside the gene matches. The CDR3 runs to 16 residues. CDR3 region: CASSLTGTRAVEAQYF. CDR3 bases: TGTGCCAGCAGTTTGACCGGGACTAGGGCAGTGGAGGCGCAGTATTTT.

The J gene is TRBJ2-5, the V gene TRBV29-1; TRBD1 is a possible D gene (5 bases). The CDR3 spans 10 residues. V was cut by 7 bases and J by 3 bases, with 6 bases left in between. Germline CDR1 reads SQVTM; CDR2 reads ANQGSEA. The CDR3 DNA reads TGCAGCGCAGGGAAAGAGACCCAGTACTTC. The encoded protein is CSAGKETQYF. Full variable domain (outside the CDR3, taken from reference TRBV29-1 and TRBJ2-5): SAVISQKPSRDICQRGTSLTIQCQVDSQVTMMFWYRQQPGQSLTLIATANQGSEATYESGFVIDKFPISRPNLTFSTLTVSNMSPEDSSIYLCSAGKETQYFGPGTRLLVL.

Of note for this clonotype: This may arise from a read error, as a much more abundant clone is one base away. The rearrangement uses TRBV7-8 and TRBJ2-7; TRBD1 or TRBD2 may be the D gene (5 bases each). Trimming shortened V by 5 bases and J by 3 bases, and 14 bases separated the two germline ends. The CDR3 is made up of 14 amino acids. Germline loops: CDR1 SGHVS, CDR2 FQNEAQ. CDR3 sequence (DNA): TGTGCCAGCAGCCCCCGGGGCACCGGCTACGAGCAGTACTTC. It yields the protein CASSPRGTGYEQYF.

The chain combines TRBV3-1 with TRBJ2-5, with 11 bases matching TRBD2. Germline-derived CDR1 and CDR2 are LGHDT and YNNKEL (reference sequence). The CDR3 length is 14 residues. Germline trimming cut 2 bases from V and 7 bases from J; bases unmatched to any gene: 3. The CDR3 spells CASSQTSGGGTQYF. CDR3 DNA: TGTGCCAGCAGCCAAACTAGCGGGGGAGGGACCCAGTACTTC.

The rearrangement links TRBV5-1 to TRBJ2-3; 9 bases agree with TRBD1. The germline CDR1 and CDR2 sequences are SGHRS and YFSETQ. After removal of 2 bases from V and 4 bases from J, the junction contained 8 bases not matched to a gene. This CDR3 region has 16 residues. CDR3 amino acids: CASSLFRTGVADTQYF. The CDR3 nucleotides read TGCGCCAGCAGCTTATTCAGGACAGGGGTTGCAGATACGCAGTATTTT. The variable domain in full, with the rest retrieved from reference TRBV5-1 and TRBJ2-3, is KAGVTQTPRYLIKTRGQQVTLSCSPISGHRSVSWYQQTPGQGLQFLFEYFSETQRNKGNFPGRFSGRQFSNSRSEMNVSTLELGDSALYLCASSLFRTGVADTQYFGPGTRLTVL.

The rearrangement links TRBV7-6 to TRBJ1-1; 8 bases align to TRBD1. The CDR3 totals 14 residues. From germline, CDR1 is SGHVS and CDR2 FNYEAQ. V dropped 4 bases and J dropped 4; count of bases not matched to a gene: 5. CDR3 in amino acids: CASSSEQGGTEAFF. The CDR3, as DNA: TGTGCCAGCAGCTCGGAACAGGGGGGCACTGAAGCTTTCTTT. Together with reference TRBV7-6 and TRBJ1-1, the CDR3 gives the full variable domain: GAGVSQSPRYKVTKRGQDVALRCDPISGHVSLYWYRQALGQGPEFLTYFNYEAQQDKSGLPNDRFSAERPEGSISTLTIQRTEQRDSAMYRCASSSEQGGTEAFFGQGTRLTVV.

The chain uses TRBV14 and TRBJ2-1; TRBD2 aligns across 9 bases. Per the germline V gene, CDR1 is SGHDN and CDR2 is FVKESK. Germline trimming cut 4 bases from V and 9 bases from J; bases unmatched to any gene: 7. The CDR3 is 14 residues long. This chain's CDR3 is CASSLWLAGSEQFF. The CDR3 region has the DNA TGTGCCAGCAGCCTCTGGCTAGCGGGAAGTGAGCAGTTCTTC.

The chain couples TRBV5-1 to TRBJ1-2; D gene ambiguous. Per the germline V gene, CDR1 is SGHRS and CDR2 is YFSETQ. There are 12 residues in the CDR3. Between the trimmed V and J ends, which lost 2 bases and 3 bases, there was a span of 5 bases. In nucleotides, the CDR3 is TGCGCCAGCAGCTTTGCAGACTATGGCTACACCTTC. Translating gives CASSFADYGYTF.

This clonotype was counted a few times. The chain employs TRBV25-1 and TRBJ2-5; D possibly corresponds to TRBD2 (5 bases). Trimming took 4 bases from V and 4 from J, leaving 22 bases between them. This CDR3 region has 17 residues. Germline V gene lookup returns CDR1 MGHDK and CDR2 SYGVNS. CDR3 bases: TGTGCCAGCAGTGTTATCTACGACCGGGAAGATCGAGAGACCCAGTACTTC. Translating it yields CASSVIYDREDRETQYF.

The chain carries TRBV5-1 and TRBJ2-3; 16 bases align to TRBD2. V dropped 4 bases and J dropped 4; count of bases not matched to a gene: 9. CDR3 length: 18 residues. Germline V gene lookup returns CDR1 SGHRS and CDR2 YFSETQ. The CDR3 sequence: CASSPGLAGGFRADTQYF. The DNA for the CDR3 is TGCGCCAGCAGCCCGGGACTAGCGGGGGGGTTTCGTGCAGATACGCAGTATTTT.